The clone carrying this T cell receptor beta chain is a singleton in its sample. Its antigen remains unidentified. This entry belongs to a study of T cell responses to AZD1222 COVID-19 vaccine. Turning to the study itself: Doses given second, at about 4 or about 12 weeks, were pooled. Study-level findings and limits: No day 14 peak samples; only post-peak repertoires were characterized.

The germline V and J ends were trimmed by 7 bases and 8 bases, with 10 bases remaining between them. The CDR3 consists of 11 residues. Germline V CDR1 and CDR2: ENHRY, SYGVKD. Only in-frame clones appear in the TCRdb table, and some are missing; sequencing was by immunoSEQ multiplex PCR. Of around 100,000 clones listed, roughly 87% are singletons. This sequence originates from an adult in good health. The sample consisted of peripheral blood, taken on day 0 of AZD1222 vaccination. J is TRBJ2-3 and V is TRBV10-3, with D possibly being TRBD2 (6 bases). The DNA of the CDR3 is TGTGCCATCACCGCAGCGGGTACGCAGTATTTT. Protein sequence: CAITAAGTQYF.